This T cell receptor (delta chain) was identified in a study of gamma-delta T cells after stem cell transplantation (dated by TCRdb to between 2015 and 2016). Taken from the germline V gene, the CDR1 and CDR2 loops are GEAIGNYY and EKD. The cysteine opens and the phenylalanine closes a CDR3 of 16 amino acids. The DNA shown is the 48-base CDR3, in frame from base 1. V and J are trimmed by 3 bases and 2 bases, and the gene matches miss 6 bases of the junction. Concerning this clone: The target of this receptor is not known. No base quality information exists; no much larger clone differs at one position.

Libraries were built with RT-PCR. The data were produced on an Illumina MiSeq. After TCRdb called clones again from the public reads with CATT, rows with identical DNA were merged. This sample holds a few thousand delta-chain clones; approximately 31% were observed only once. Roughly a third of the sample is taken by the ten largest. The sequence was obtained from a human donor. It is not recorded whose cells these are; they may come from a transplant donor. This sequence uses TRDV2 and TRDJ1, with 12 bases in between that match TRDD3. Sequences were obtained from gamma-delta T cells. The sequenced DNA is TGTGCCTGTGACTGCCTACTGGGGGATACTACCGATAAACTCATCTTT. This encodes CACDCLLGDTTDKLIF.